One and the same sample provided the 2 T cell receptor beta chains below, sequenced in a study of monozygotic twins with cystic fibrosis. Using immunoSEQ multiplex PCR, the repertoire was profiled, and TCRdb retains in-frame clones only, with some absent. Found here are about 9,600 clones, around 90% of them singletons; the top ten hold about 5%. Sequencing was carried out using blood. Receptors were obtained from a boy under 10 years old with cystic fibrosis.

The chain joins TRBV2 to TRBJ1-2; D unclear. There are 13 residues in the CDR3. Trimming left V 5 bases short and J 4 bases short, with 11 bases between. CDR1 is SNHLY, CDR2 FYNNEI, per germline. CDR3 protein: CASSQDGIYGYTF. As DNA, the CDR3 is TGTGCCAGCAGTCAGGACGGGATCTATGGCTACACCTTC.

J is TRBJ1-4 and V is TRBV2; D call uncertain. This CDR3 contains 13 residues. Germline V lookup: CDR1 SNHLY, CDR2 FYNNEI. Trimming shortened V by 4 bases and J by 7 bases, and 10 bases separated the two germline ends. The CDR3 sequence: CASSGIGGEKLFF. In nucleotides, the CDR3 is TGTGCCAGCAGTGGGATAGGTGGTGAAAAACTGTTTTTT.